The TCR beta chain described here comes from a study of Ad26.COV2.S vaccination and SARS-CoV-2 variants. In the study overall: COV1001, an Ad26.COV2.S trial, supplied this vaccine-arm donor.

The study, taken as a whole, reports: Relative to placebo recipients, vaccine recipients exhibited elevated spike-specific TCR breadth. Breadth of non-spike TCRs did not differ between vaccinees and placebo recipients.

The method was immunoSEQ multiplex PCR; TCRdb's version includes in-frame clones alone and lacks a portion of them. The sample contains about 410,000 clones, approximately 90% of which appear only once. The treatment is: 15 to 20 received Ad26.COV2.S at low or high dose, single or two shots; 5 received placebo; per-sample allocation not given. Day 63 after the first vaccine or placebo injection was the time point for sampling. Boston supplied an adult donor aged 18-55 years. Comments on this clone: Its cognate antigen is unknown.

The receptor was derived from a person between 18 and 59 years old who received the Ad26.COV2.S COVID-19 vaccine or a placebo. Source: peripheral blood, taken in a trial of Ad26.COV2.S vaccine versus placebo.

CDR3 sequence reads: CASSAGGDYEQYF. In DNA form, the CDR3 reads TGTGCCAGCAGCGCAGGGGGGGACTACGAGCAGTACTTC. This chain links TRBV7-6 with TRBJ2-7, with D perhaps matching TRBD1 or TRBD2 (7 bases each). V lost 5 bases, J lost 3 bases, and 11 bases lay in between. Germline lookup yields CDR1 SGHVS and CDR2 FNYEAQ. This CDR3 is 13 amino acids long.